Below, one T cell receptor (beta chain) is given with its context. Amplification of TCR beta CDR3 regions was performed using RNA transcripts as template. The HTBI primer set drove a first-round RT-PCR of the TCR CDR3. TCRdb processed the multiplex PCR reads anew with MiXCR; each CDR3 protein has one entry. Among just over 550,000 distinct CDR3 sequences, around 42% were seen once, and the ten largest hold approximately 8.2%. This entry belongs to a study of T cells in Graves' hyperthyroidism and ophthalmopathy. V lost 5 bases to trimming and J lost 4 bases, with 14 bases between them. This CDR3 has 15 residues. CDR1 is SEHNR, CDR2 FQNEAQ, per germline (reference sequence).

The rearrangement joins TRBV7-9 to TRBJ1-4; D might be TRBD1 (6 bases). The source of this sequence is a woman between 18 and 29 years old with Graves' hyperthyroidism. The sequenced sample consisted of peripheral blood or thyroid tissue (not recorded which). The CDR3 DNA is TGTGCCAGCAGCGAGGGGGGCAGCTATAATGAAAAACTGTTTTTT. Its translation is CASSEGGSYNEKLFF.